A selection of T cell receptor beta chains follows, all from one sample in a study of cytotoxic CD8 clonotypes in ibrutinib-treated CLL. Profiling relied on immunoSEQ multiplex PCR, and the TCRdb table lists in-frame clones only, not all of them. Of approximately 330,000 clones detected, roughly 85% appear once; the ten largest clones hold 6.7%. Specimen: PBMCs, collected before ibrutinib treatment. These receptors all stem from a human donor with chronic lymphocytic leukemia. CDR3s include the opening cysteine and the closing phenylalanine or tryptophan. A D gene is named only where the DNA matches it firmly. Clone size, where shown, is once, few, many, or a class for clones that have expanded.

CDR3aa: CAISDLVVLGQGADEQYF
CDR3nt: TGTGCCATCAGTGATCTTGTGGTTTTAGGGCAGGGGGCGGACGAGCAGTACTTC
abundance: NA
j_gene: TRBJ2-7
v_gene: TRBV10-3
d_gene: TRBD1

CDR3aa: CASSFLAGDRNEQFF
CDR3nt: TGTGCCAGCAGTTTCCTAGCGGGAGATAGGAATGAGCAGTTCTTC
abundance: NA
j_gene: TRBJ2-1
v_gene: TRBV28
d_gene: TRBD2

CDR3aa: CASSVQKDSEAFF
CDR3nt: TGTGCCAGCAGTGTACAGAAAGATAGTGAAGCTTTCTTT
abundance: few
j_gene: TRBJ1-1
v_gene: TRBV27
d_gene: NA

CDR3aa: CASSQDGGFEQYF
CDR3nt: TGTGCCAGCAGCCAAGATGGGGGGTTCGAGCAGTACTTC
abundance: NA
j_gene: TRBJ2-7
v_gene: TRBV4-2
d_gene: NA

CDR3aa: CATSRGPGQSSYEQYF
CDR3nt: TGTGCCACCAGCAGAGGCCCGGGACAAAGCTCCTACGAGCAGTACTTC
abundance: once
j_gene: TRBJ2-7
v_gene: TRBV15
d_gene: NA

CDR3aa: CASSSPLLAGGKNEQFF
CDR3nt: TGTGCCAGCAGCTCCCCCCTACTAGCGGGAGGGAAAAATGAGCAGTTCTTC
abundance: NA
j_gene: TRBJ2-1
v_gene: TRBV5-4
d_gene: TRBD2

CDR3aa: CASSVVGQGVYNEQFF
CDR3nt: TGTGCCAGCAGCGTAGTTGGACAGGGGGTCTACAATGAGCAGTTCTTC
abundance: NA
j_gene: TRBJ2-1
v_gene: TRBV9
d_gene: TRBD1

CDR3aa: CSALSVGVGTGELFF
CDR3nt: TGCAGCGCACTCTCTGTGGGGGTCGGCACCGGGGAGCTGTTTTTT
abundance: NA
j_gene: TRBJ2-2
v_gene: TRBV29-1
d_gene: NA

CDR3aa: CASSGQGAGELFF
CDR3nt: TGTGCCAGTAGTGGACAGGGTGCCGGGGAGCTGTTTTTT
abundance: NA
j_gene: TRBJ2-2
v_gene: TRBV19
d_gene: TRBD1

CDR3aa: CAITGTGPYNEQFF
CDR3nt: TGTGCCATCACTGGGACAGGTCCCTACAATGAGCAGTTCTTC
abundance: few
j_gene: TRBJ2-1
v_gene: TRBV10-3
d_gene: TRBD1

CDR3aa: CASRPSGGGDTGELFF
CDR3nt: TGTGCCAGCAGACCTTCAGGGGGAGGAGACACCGGGGAGCTGTTTTTT
abundance: few
j_gene: TRBJ2-2
v_gene: TRBV7-8
d_gene: NA

CDR3aa: CASSAPRDRDNQPQHF
CDR3nt: TGTGCCAGCAGTGCCCCCCGGGACAGGGACAATCAGCCCCAGCATTTT
abundance: NA
j_gene: TRBJ1-5
v_gene: TRBV28
d_gene: TRBD1

CDR3aa: CASTIGGPNQPQHF
CDR3nt: TGTGCCAGCACCATCGGGGGCCCCAATCAGCCCCAGCATTTT
abundance: NA
j_gene: TRBJ1-5
v_gene: TRBV7-9
d_gene: NA

CDR3aa: CASSPGGHGYTF
CDR3nt: TGTGCCAGCAGTCCAGGGGGCCATGGCTACACCTTC
abundance: NA
j_gene: TRBJ1-2
v_gene: TRBV5-6
d_gene: TRBD1

CDR3aa: CATRGNYGYTF
CDR3nt: TGTGCCACTCGAGGGAACTATGGCTACACCTTC
abundance: NA
j_gene: TRBJ1-2
v_gene: TRBV6-5
d_gene: NA

CDR3aa: CASSLALGGSIQFF
CDR3nt: TGTGCCAGCAGCTTAGCTTTGGGGGGTAGTATCCAGTTCTTC
abundance: NA
j_gene: TRBJ2-1
v_gene: TRBV7-2
d_gene: NA

CDR3aa: CAISESSVLQYEQYF
CDR3nt: TGTGCCATCAGTGAGTCGTCAGTACTACAGTACGAGCAGTACTTC
abundance: NA
j_gene: TRBJ2-7
v_gene: TRBV10-3
d_gene: NA

CDR3aa: CASSDGAGQPQHF
CDR3nt: TGTGCCAGCAGTGATGGGGCCGGTCAGCCCCAGCATTTT
abundance: NA
j_gene: TRBJ1-5
v_gene: TRBV6-4
d_gene: NA

CDR3aa: CASSPGDLSIQYF
CDR3nt: TGTGCCAGCAGCCCCGGGGACCTGAGCATTCAGTACTTC
abundance: NA
j_gene: TRBJ2-4
v_gene: TRBV11-2
d_gene: NA

CDR3aa: CASSLRDKDLIAEAFF
CDR3nt: TGTGCCAGCAGCTTACGGGACAAGGACCTTATCGCTGAAGCTTTCTTT
abundance: NA
j_gene: TRBJ1-1
v_gene: TRBV7-8
d_gene: NA

CDR3aa: CASSPLLTTSTDTQYF
CDR3nt: TGTGCCAGCTCACCTTTACTAACTACGAGCACAGATACGCAGTATTTT
abundance: few
j_gene: TRBJ2-3
v_gene: TRBV18
d_gene: NA

CDR3aa: CASSLGPFRTGEKNTIYF
CDR3nt: TGTGCCAGCAGCTTAGGCCCTTTCAGGACAGGGGAGAAAAACACCATATATTTT
abundance: NA
j_gene: TRBJ1-3
v_gene: TRBV7-2
d_gene: TRBD1

CDR3aa: CASSVGPYNEQFF
CDR3nt: TGTGCCAGCAGTGTGGGTCCGTACAATGAGCAGTTCTTC
abundance: NA
j_gene: TRBJ2-1
v_gene: TRBV2
d_gene: NA

CDR3aa: CASSLVGGAGGYTF
CDR3nt: TGTGCCAGCAGCTTAGTAGGGGGGGCAGGTGGCTACACCTTC
abundance: NA
j_gene: TRBJ1-2
v_gene: TRBV11-2
d_gene: NA

CDR3aa: CASSQGNQETQYF
CDR3nt: TGTGCCAGCAGCCAAGGGAACCAGGAGACCCAGTACTTC
abundance: NA
j_gene: TRBJ2-5
v_gene: TRBV14
d_gene: NA

CDR3aa: CASSDADSNYGYTF
CDR3nt: TGTGCCAGCAGTGATGCGGACAGTAACTATGGCTACACCTTC
abundance: NA
j_gene: TRBJ1-2
v_gene: TRBV6-1
d_gene: NA

CDR3aa: CAAPPSPENIQYF
CDR3nt: TGTGCCGCCCCGCCGAGTCCGGAAAACATTCAGTACTTC
abundance: NA
j_gene: TRBJ2-4
v_gene: TRBV27
d_gene: NA

CDR3aa: CASSPLGGGHGEQFF
CDR3nt: TGTGCCAGTAGTCCCCTCGGGGGAGGCCATGGGGAGCAGTTCTTC
abundance: once
j_gene: TRBJ2-1
v_gene: TRBV19
d_gene: NA

CDR3aa: CASSPSGTGPGPQHF
CDR3nt: TGTGCCAGCAGCCCGTCCGGGACGGGGCCCGGGCCCCAGCATTTT
abundance: NA
j_gene: TRBJ1-5
v_gene: TRBV7-9
d_gene: NA

CDR3aa: CASSQVYGGNYGYTF
CDR3nt: TGCGCCAGCAGCCAAGTCTACGGGGGGAACTATGGCTACACCTTC
abundance: few
j_gene: TRBJ1-2
v_gene: TRBV4-3
d_gene: NA

CDR3aa: CASSHSISGSTADTQYF
CDR3nt: TGCGCCAGCAGCCACTCCATTAGCGGGAGTACAGCAGATACGCAGTATTTT
abundance: NA
j_gene: TRBJ2-3
v_gene: TRBV4-3
d_gene: TRBD2

CDR3aa: CASSLRRDRVNEKLFF
CDR3nt: TGTGCCAGCAGCTTACGGCGGGACAGGGTTAATGAAAAACTGTTTTTT
abundance: NA
j_gene: TRBJ1-4
v_gene: TRBV11-2
d_gene: TRBD1

CDR3aa: CSVRVNTFSGANVLTF
CDR3nt: TGCAGCGTCCGAGTAAACACTTTCTCTGGGGCCAACGTCCTGACTTTC
abundance: NA
j_gene: TRBJ2-6
v_gene: TRBV29-1
d_gene: NA

CDR3aa: CASRTGSRDTQYF
CDR3nt: TGTGCCAGCAGGACCGGTTCACGAGATACGCAGTATTTT
abundance: NA
j_gene: TRBJ2-3
v_gene: TRBV2
d_gene: NA

CDR3aa: CASSLESSGSTYEQYF
CDR3nt: TGCGCCAGCAGCTTGGAATCTAGCGGGAGTACCTACGAGCAGTACTTC
abundance: NA
j_gene: TRBJ2-7
v_gene: TRBV5-1
d_gene: TRBD2

CDR3aa: CATSREGVPYEQYF
CDR3nt: TGTGCCACCAGCAGAGAGGGGGTTCCCTACGAGCAGTACTTC
abundance: NA
j_gene: TRBJ2-7
v_gene: TRBV15
d_gene: NA

CDR3aa: CASSLGRYYGYTF
CDR3nt: TGTGCCAGCAGCTTGGGCCGATACTATGGCTACACCTTC
abundance: once
j_gene: TRBJ1-2
v_gene: TRBV5-5
d_gene: NA

CDR3aa: CASFRGLAGSRGETQYF
CDR3nt: TGTGCCAGCTTTCGGGGTCTAGCGGGCTCACGGGGAGAGACCCAGTACTTC
abundance: once
j_gene: TRBJ2-5
v_gene: TRBV7-8
d_gene: TRBD2

CDR3aa: CASRTGETYEQYF
CDR3nt: TGTGCCAGCAGGACGGGAGAGACCTACGAGCAGTACTTC
abundance: NA
j_gene: TRBJ2-7
v_gene: TRBV7-9
d_gene: NA

CDR3aa: CSVDRGNTGELFF
CDR3nt: TGCAGCGTTGACAGGGGTAACACCGGGGAGCTGTTTTTT
abundance: few
j_gene: TRBJ2-2
v_gene: TRBV29-1
d_gene: NA

CDR3aa: CASSPKGTLETQYF
CDR3nt: TGTGCCAGCAGCCCAAAGGGGACACTTGAGACCCAGTACTTC
abundance: once
j_gene: TRBJ2-5
v_gene: TRBV7-3
d_gene: NA

CDR3aa: CASSPEHFSYNEQFF
CDR3nt: TGTGCCAGCAGCCCTGAGCATTTCTCCTACAATGAGCAGTTCTTC
abundance: once
j_gene: TRBJ2-1
v_gene: TRBV4-2
d_gene: NA

CDR3aa: CASSPQGTEAFF
CDR3nt: TGTGCCAGCAGCCCACAGGGTACTGAAGCTTTCTTT
abundance: NA
j_gene: TRBJ1-1
v_gene: TRBV7-9
d_gene: NA

CDR3aa: CVAIWTEAFF
CDR3nt: TGTGTTGCAATTTGGACTGAAGCTTTCTTT
abundance: NA
j_gene: TRBJ1-1
v_gene: TRBV19
d_gene: NA

CDR3aa: CASSLGGTSGRLLKTQYF
CDR3nt: TGTGCCAGCAGCTTAGGGGGGACTAGCGGGAGACTATTAAAGACCCAGTACTTC
abundance: NA
j_gene: TRBJ2-5
v_gene: TRBV7-8
d_gene: TRBD2

CDR3aa: CASSQDSQEVSWETQYF
CDR3nt: TGTGCCAGCAGCCAAGATAGCCAGGAGGTTTCGTGGGAGACCCAGTACTTC
abundance: NA
j_gene: TRBJ2-5
v_gene: TRBV4-2
d_gene: NA

CDR3aa: CASSLAASSYEQYF
CDR3nt: TGTGCCAGTTCTCTAGCGGCAAGCTCCTACGAGCAGTACTTC
abundance: NA
j_gene: TRBJ2-7
v_gene: TRBV19
d_gene: TRBD2

CDR3aa: CASSLALPGYNEQFF
CDR3nt: TGTGCCAGCAGCTTAGCGCTACCGGGATACAATGAGCAGTTCTTC
abundance: NA
j_gene: TRBJ2-1
v_gene: TRBV7-2
d_gene: NA

CDR3aa: CASFRLAGSNEQFF
CDR3nt: TGTGCCAGCTTCAGGCTAGCGGGAAGCAATGAGCAGTTCTTC
abundance: NA
j_gene: TRBJ2-1
v_gene: TRBV7-9
d_gene: TRBD2

CDR3aa: CASSLDWGQNTDTQYF
CDR3nt: TGTGCCAGCAGCTTGGATTGGGGCCAGAACACAGATACGCAGTATTTT
abundance: NA
j_gene: TRBJ2-3
v_gene: TRBV5-4
d_gene: NA

CDR3aa: CASSQPVTDTQYF
CDR3nt: TGCGCCAGCAGCCAACCAGTCACAGATACGCAGTATTTT
abundance: NA
j_gene: TRBJ2-3
v_gene: TRBV4-1
d_gene: NA

CDR3aa: CASSLASPIYEQYF
CDR3nt: TGTGCCAGCAGCTTGGCGTCGCCTATTTACGAGCAGTACTTC
abundance: NA
j_gene: TRBJ2-7
v_gene: TRBV5-5
d_gene: NA

CDR3aa: CAWSGDRGPEYEQYF
CDR3nt: TGTGCCTGGAGTGGCGACAGGGGGCCTGAGTACGAGCAGTACTTC
abundance: NA
j_gene: TRBJ2-7
v_gene: TRBV30
d_gene: TRBD1

CDR3aa: CASSLSTGANYGYTF
CDR3nt: TGTGCCAGCAGCTTATCGACAGGGGCTAACTATGGCTACACCTTC
abundance: NA
j_gene: TRBJ1-2
v_gene: TRBV7-2
d_gene: TRBD1

CDR3aa: CSIPVYNEQFF
CDR3nt: TGCAGCATTCCGGTATACAATGAGCAGTTCTTC
abundance: NA
j_gene: TRBJ2-1
v_gene: TRBV29-1
d_gene: NA